The 25 T cell receptor beta chains given below trace back to one sample, sequenced in a study of T cell repertoires in cytomegalovirus infection. These TCRs are of unknown antigen specificity. TCRdb processed the reads anew with MiXCR; each CDR3 protein has one entry. The sample carries about 500,000 distinct CDR3 sequences, 33% recorded once. The sequencing used cultured PBMCs, collected from culture after CMV antigen stimulation. Source of these receptors: a human donor in good health (CMV status not recorded). Some clones in this sample may be carry-over from other donors' samples.

The rearrangement uses TRBV28 and TRBJ1-2; D is ambiguous. Trimming stripped 5 bases from V and 3 bases from J, with 10 bases between. The CDR3 contains 13 residues. The germline gives CDR1 MDHEN, CDR2 SYDVKM. CDR3 residues: CASSLTLYYGYTF. The CDR3 DNA follows: TGTGCCAGCAGTCTCACCCTATACTATGGCTACACCTTC.

This chain joins TRBV10-3 and TRBJ2-1, with 9 bases identical to TRBD2. The germline CDR1 and CDR2 sequences are ENHRY and SYGVKD. Trimming removed 6 bases from V and 9 bases from J; junction bases left unmatched: 6. This CDR3 is 13 amino acids long. CDR3 sequence reads: CAIRGTSRGEQFF. The CDR3 DNA follows: TGTGCCATCAGGGGGACTAGCAGGGGTGAGCAGTTCTTC.

The rearrangement joins TRBV7-9 to TRBJ2-7, with 7 bases matching TRBD2. V shed 5 bases and J 3 bases; nucleotides not matched to a gene: 7. The germline gives CDR1 SEHNR, CDR2 FQNEAQ (reference sequence). The CDR3 spans 14 residues. CDR3 residues: CASSVGAGDYEQYF. The CDR3 region has the DNA TGTGCCAGCAGCGTCGGGGCGGGAGACTACGAGCAGTACTTC.

The rearrangement links TRBV11-3 to TRBJ2-7; D is undetermined. Trimming cost V 2 bases and J 2 bases, with 7 bases left between them. Germline V gene lookup returns CDR1 SGHNT and CDR2 YENEEA. The CDR3 extends over 13 amino acids. CDR3: CASSLRPTYEQYF. The DNA of the CDR3 is TGTGCCAGCAGCTTACGCCCTACCTACGAGCAGTACTTC.

V and J are TRBV12-3 or TRBV12-4 and TRBJ2-3; possible D gene TRBD1, 6 bases. The CDR3 consists of 14 residues. V was cut by 6 bases and J by 0 bases, with 10 bases left in between. CDR3 nucleotide sequence: TGTGCCAGCAGACTCGGACAGAGCACAGATACGCAGTATTTT. This sequence encodes CASRLGQSTDTQYF.

V is TRBV7-9 and J is TRBJ1-1; no clear D. There are 13 residues in the CDR3. Germline V gives CDR1 SEHNR, CDR2 FQNEAQ (reference sequence). The V gene lost 1 base and the J gene lost 11 bases, with 14 bases spanning the gap. The CDR3 region is CASSLDPGESAFF. The CDR3 DNA is TGTGCCAGCAGCTTAGATCCCGGGGAATCGGCTTTCTTT. The full variable domain, completed using reference TRBV7-9 and TRBJ1-1, is DTGVSQNPRHKITKRGQNVTFRCDPISEHNRLYWYRQTLGQGPEFLTYFQNEAQLEKSRLLSDRFSAERPKGSFSTLEIQRTEQGDSAMYLCASSLDPGESAFFGQGTRLTVV.

This chain links TRBV4-3 with TRBJ2-1; D is possibly TRBD2 (6 bases). Germline V CDR1 and CDR2: LGHNA, YSLEER. The V end was cut by 1 base, the J end by 8 bases, with 18 bases between. This CDR3 contains 16 residues. The CDR3: CASSQVMSGPVDEQFF. CDR3 bases: TGCGCCAGCAGCCAAGTAATGAGCGGGCCTGTCGATGAGCAGTTCTTC.

This clonotype was seen only a few times. The rearrangement links TRBV7-9 to TRBJ1-1; a weak D match, TRBD1 (6 bases). Germline-derived CDR1 and CDR2 are SEHNR and FQNEAQ (reference sequence). The CDR3 runs to 15 residues. Trimming shortened V by 5 bases and J by 0 bases, and 13 bases separated the two germline ends. This CDR3 reads CASSRGGSLNTEAFF. CDR3 DNA: TGTGCCAGCAGCCGGGGGGGCAGTCTGAACACTGAAGCTTTCTTT. Filled out from reference TRBV7-9 and TRBJ1-1, the complete variable domain reads DTGVSQNPRHKITKRGQNVTFRCDPISEHNRLYWYRQTLGQGPEFLTYFQNEAQLEKSRLLSDRFSAERPKGSFSTLEIQRTEQGDSAMYLCASSRGGSLNTEAFFGQGTRLTVV.

At least ten counts were recorded for this clonotype. The chain has TRBV7-2 and TRBJ2-5, with 8 bases fitting TRBD2. CDR1 SGHTA and CDR2 FQGNSA come from the germline V gene. CDR3 size: 16 residues. V shed 5 bases and J 2 bases; nucleotides not matched to a gene: 10. The CDR3 here is CASSHGLAGGQETQYF. The CDR3, as DNA: TGTGCCAGCAGCCACGGACTAGCTGGAGGGCAAGAGACCCAGTACTTC.

In its sample, this clonotype was seen a few times. The CDR3 loop is CASSLEYRSLRRAKNIQYF. CDR3 coding DNA: TGTGCCAGCAGCTTAGAGTACAGGAGCTTAAGACGGGCCAAAAACATTCAGTACTTC. V and J are TRBV11-2 and TRBJ2-4; TRBD1 might be the D (5 bases). Germline V gives CDR1 SGHAT, CDR2 FQNNGV. CDR3 length equals 19 residues. Trimming cost V 0 bases and J 1 base, with 19 bases left between them. Supplemented by reference TRBV11-2 and TRBJ2-4, the full variable domain reads EAGVAQSPRYKIIEKRQSVAFWCNPISGHATLYWYQQILGQGPKLLIQFQNNGVVDDSQLPKDRFSAERLKGVDSTLKIQPAKLEDSAVYLCASSLEYRSLRRAKNIQYFGAGTRLSVL.

This clonotype was recorded at least ten times. The chain recombines TRBV7-6 with TRBJ2-7; the D gene is possibly TRBD1 (8 bases). The V gene lost 6 bases and the J gene lost 5 bases, with 20 bases spanning the gap. CDR1 is SGHVS, CDR2 FNYEAQ, per germline. The CDR3 is 15 residues long. CDR3 sequence: CASSREGRGLHEQYF. Written as DNA, the CDR3 is TGTGCCAGCAGTAGGGAGGGCAGGGGGCTCCACGAGCAGTACTTC.

The V call is TRBV20-1, the J call TRBJ1-1, with TRBD1 matching 12 bases. The CDR3 extends over 12 amino acids. V lost 3 bases, J lost 9 bases, and 2 bases stayed unmatched. CDR1 is DFQATT, CDR2 SNEGSKA, per germline (reference sequence). The DNA of the CDR3 is TGCAGTGCTAGGGGACAGGGGGCCAAAGCTTTCTTT. Protein sequence: CSARGQGAKAFF.

The DNA of the CDR3 is TGTGCCAGCAGCTTAGGGGGACAGGGGGACTATGGCTACACCTTC. Translation: CASSLGGQGDYGYTF. The rearrangement uses TRBV7-2 and TRBJ1-2; 11 nucleotides line up with TRBD1. The CDR3 is 15 residues long. V was pared by 1 base and J by 3 bases, with 1 base of the junction left unmatched. Looked up from germline, CDR1 is SGHTA and CDR2 is FQGNSA.

The rearrangement joins TRBV18 to TRBJ1-1; a possible D gene is TRBD1 (5 bases). CDR1 KGHSH and CDR2 LQKENI come from the germline V gene. Trimming took 0 bases from V and 3 from J, leaving 11 bases between them. The CDR3 covers 15 residues. The CDR3 spells CASSPPVGVDTEAFF. Here the CDR3 DNA reads TGTGCCAGCTCACCACCGGTAGGGGTAGACACTGAAGCTTTCTTT. The variable domain in full, completed from reference TRBV18 and TRBJ1-1, reads NAGVMQNPRHLVRRRGQEARLRCSPMKGHSHVYWYRQLPEEGLKFMVYLQKENIIDESGMPKERFSAEFPKEGPSILRIQQVVRGDSAAYFCASSPPVGVDTEAFFGQGTRLTVV.

There are a few counts of this clonotype. The V gene is TRBV7-2, the J gene TRBJ2-3; D remains unclear. The CDR3 spans 15 residues. Per the germline V gene, CDR1 is SGHTA and CDR2 is FQGNSA. V lost 3 bases to trimming and J lost 3 bases, with 13 bases between them. For the CDR3, the DNA is TGTGCCAGCAGCTTCTATACAGCCCGTACAGATACGCAGTATTTT. Residues: CASSFYTARTDTQYF.

This clonotype was seen a single time. The CDR3 is CATTMASGRDEQYV. In DNA form, the CDR3 reads TGTGCCACAACGATGGCTAGCGGGAGAGATGAGCAGTACGTC. The chain recombines TRBV10-3 with TRBJ2-7, with 10 bases identical to TRBD2. V lost 10 bases, J lost 7 bases, and 13 bases stayed unmatched. This CDR3 has 14 residues. Germline CDR1 reads ENHRY; CDR2 reads SYGVKD.

This chain uses TRBV20-1 with TRBJ1-5; a possible D gene is TRBD1 (6 bases). Germline CDR1 is DFQATT and CDR2 is SNEGSKA (reference sequence). CDR3 length: 13 residues. Trimming took 2 bases from V and 4 from J, leaving 9 bases between them. The CDR3 sequence is CSARWQGNQPQHF. In DNA form, the CDR3 reads TGCAGTGCTAGATGGCAGGGGAATCAGCCCCAGCATTTT.

The V gene is TRBV7-2, the J gene TRBJ2-3, with TRBD2 matching over 7 bases. V trimming: 1 base; J trimming: 6 bases; junction bases outside the gene matches: 7. Looked up from germline, CDR1 is SGHTA and CDR2 is FQGNSA. CDR3 length equals 15 residues. As DNA, the CDR3 is TGTGCCAGCAGCTTAGAGGCTAGCGGACGGGATACGCAGTATTTT. This codes for CASSLEASGRDTQYF.

This clonotype was observed a few times. The rearrangement joins TRBV5-6 to TRBJ2-7; 7 nucleotides line up with TRBD2. Germline CDR1 SGHDT, CDR2 YYEEEE. The CDR3 is 14 residues long. J gave up 5 bases and V 4 bases, and 9 bases lay outside the gene matches. CDR3 DNA: TGTGCCAGCAGCCAATTGACTAGCTACCACGAGCAGTACGTC. Protein sequence: CASSQLTSYHEQYV.

A few counts support this clonotype. The V gene is TRBV29-1, the J gene TRBJ2-6; unclear D gene. Germline values: CDR1 SQVTM, CDR2 ANQGSEA. The ends were cut back, 5 bases at V and 0 bases at J, with 2 bases in the middle. CDR3 length: 12 amino acids. The CDR3 DNA sequence: TGCAGCGTTCGCTCTGGGGCCAACGTCCTGACTTTC. It yields the protein CSVRSGANVLTF.

This chain uses TRBV2 with TRBJ1-5; D perhaps matches TRBD1 (5 bases). The germline V gene has CDR1 SNHLY and CDR2 FYNNEI. The CDR3 consists of 15 residues. Trimming shortened V by 6 bases and J by 6 bases, and 18 bases separated the two germline ends. CDR3 amino acids: CASSPTQGAAQPQHF. As DNA, the CDR3 is TGTGCCAGCAGCCCAACCCAGGGTGCCGCTCAGCCCCAGCATTTT.

The rearrangement uses TRBV12-3 or TRBV12-4 and TRBJ2-2; D is possibly TRBD1 or TRBD2 (5 bases each). This CDR3 has 16 residues. V was pared by 7 bases and J by 0 bases, with 15 bases between. The CDR3 nucleotides are TGTGCCAGCACCGACTCCGGGACGGCGAACACCGGGGAGCTGTTTTTT. Encoded protein: CASTDSGTANTGELFF.

This clonotype was counted between two and nine times. This chain connects TRBV28 to TRBJ2-2; weak D call: TRBD2 (5 bases). Trimming pared 4 bases from V and 3 bases from J, leaving 12 bases between. Germline lookup yields CDR1 MDHEN and CDR2 SYDVKM. The CDR3 has 15 amino acids. CDR3 region: CASSSRRGYTGELFF. The CDR3 nucleotides are TGTGCCAGCAGTTCCCGTCGGGGTTACACCGGGGAGCTGTTTTTT.

As DNA, the CDR3 is TGTGCCAGCAGCTTAGATTCAGCGGCGGACTATGGCTACACCTTC. It encodes CASSLDSAADYGYTF. This chain joins TRBV7-2 and TRBJ1-2, with D hard to call. V was pared by 1 base and J by 3 bases, with 12 bases between. The CDR3 sequence is 15 residues long. Germline values: CDR1 SGHTA, CDR2 FQGNSA.

This clonotype was observed at least ten times. This chain joins TRBV12-3 or TRBV12-4 and TRBJ2-1, with D perhaps TRBD1 (6 bases). The CDR3 runs to 14 residues. Deletions cut 6 bases from V and 0 bases from J, with 9 bases between. The CDR3 loop reads CASRTGGSYNEQFF. CDR3 bases: TGTGCCAGCAGGACAGGCGGCTCCTACAATGAGCAGTTCTTC.